The clone carrying this T cell receptor (beta chain) was detected many times. What it binds is not known. Trimming took off 6 bases at V and 0 bases at J, with 13 bases between the two ends. Germline V gene lookup returns CDR1 ENHRY and CDR2 SYGVKD. This CDR3 is built from 15 residues. These data belong to a study of response to subunit inactivated influenza vaccine. Notes on the study in general: The authors offered the suggestion that each seasonal influenza vaccination recruits few new T cells.

One entry per CDR3 protein, called by TCRdb with MiXCR from the RT-PCR reads. The sample has about 300,000 distinct CDR3 sequences; about 20% are singletons. Here the sequenced sample was PBMCs from blood, taken approximately 20 months after vaccination. The V and J genes are TRBV10-3 and TRBJ2-3; the D gene could be TRBD1 or TRBD2 (5 bases each). The TCR sequence derives from a man aged 50 to 75 who received an inactivated influenza vaccine. The CDR3 bases are TGTGCCATCAGGGGGGACGGACTTAGCACAGATACGCAGTATTTT. This gives the protein CAIRGDGLSTDTQYF.